This TCR beta chain was identified during a study of Graves' ophthalmopathy and Graves' hyperthyroidism. On this clonotype: Its antigen is undetermined.

Additional autoimmune diseases, uncontrolled infections, pregnancy or lactation disqualified patients. The diagnostic workup employed clinical symptoms, serum thyroxine, TRAb, thyroid ultrasound and orbital computed tomography. The study amplified TCR beta CDR3 regions using RNA transcripts. Second-round multiplex PCR came after first-round RT-PCR with HTBI primers. TCRdb fed the multiplex PCR reads into MiXCR, producing one record per CDR3 protein. The table shows about 340,000 distinct CDR3 sequences, with about 17% occurring only once. Overall study results and limits: In separating ophthalmopathy from stable hyperthyroidism, a 13-signature model achieved about 90% sensitivity and around 81% specificity. The model's prediction of ophthalmopathy progression had around 70% sensitivity and less than 75% specificity.

The V and J ends lost 5 bases and 4 bases, in that order; junction bases with no gene match: 5. The CDR3 length is 16 residues. Germline CDR1 SGHVS, CDR2 FQNEAQ. The clonotype was recovered from an adult man with Graves' ophthalmopathy. V gene TRBV7-8 combines with J gene TRBJ2-5; 15 bases match TRBD2. Sequencing input: peripheral blood. The CDR3 sequence: CASSARTSGRVETQYF. The CDR3 coding sequence is TGTGCCAGCAGCGCCCGGACTAGCGGGAGGGTAGAGACCCAGTACTTC.